The 9 T cell receptor beta chains listed next were all sequenced from one sample in a study of T cell repertoires in cytomegalovirus infection. TCRdb ran MiXCR on the reads and lists one entry per CDR3 protein. The sample lists 250,000 to 300,000 distinct CDR3 sequences, about 26% occurring once. The sample taken for sequencing was PBMCs. The receptors were sampled from a human donor in good health (CMV status not recorded). Some clones in this sample may be carry-over from other donors' samples.

The J gene is TRBJ1-5, the V gene TRBV2; weak D call: TRBD1 (6 bases). With 2 bases removed from V and 2 bases from J, the gap between germline ends came to 10 bases. CDR1 and CDR2 from the germline V gene are SNHLY and FYNNEI. This CDR3 contains 15 residues. The CDR3 here is CASSERGGGNQPQHF. The DNA of the CDR3 is TGTGCCAGCAGTGAACGAGGGGGGGGCAATCAGCCCCAGCATTTT.

There are a few counts of this clonotype. This chain joins TRBV7-9 and TRBJ1-3; 8 nucleotides align to TRBD1. The CDR3 consists of 16 residues. With V trimmed by 3 bases and J by 2 bases, 6 bases remained unmatched. Germline CDR1 is SEHNR and CDR2 is FQNEAQ (reference sequence). The chain's CDR3 is CASSLNQGATGNTIYF. CDR3 nucleotides: TGTGCCAGCAGCTTGAACCAGGGGGCCACTGGAAACACCATATATTTT.

This clonotype was counted at least ten times. The gene calls are TRBV6-1 and TRBJ2-6; no reliable D call. CDR1 MNHNS and CDR2 SASEGT come from the germline V gene. V was shortened by 5 bases and J by 1 base, with 9 bases between the two germline ends. The CDR3 is 15 residues long. Here the CDR3 reads CASSTEGSGANVLTF. The CDR3 bases are TGTGCCAGCAGTACGGAAGGATCTGGGGCCAACGTCCTGACTTTC.

This sequence joins TRBV29-1 and TRBJ2-1; D gene unclear. The CDR3 is 12 amino acids. Deletions cut 5 bases from V and 4 bases from J, with 9 bases between. Germline values: CDR1 SQVTM, CDR2 ANQGSEA. As DNA, the CDR3 is TGCAGCGTTCCCCCCAGTTACAATGAGCAGTTCTTC. Translating gives CSVPPSYNEQFF.

This clonotype was seen more than once but under ten times. The V call is TRBV12-3 or TRBV12-4, the J call TRBJ1-3; D gene uncertain. Deletions cut 6 bases from V and 0 bases from J, with 6 bases between. The CDR3 runs 13 residues. The CDR3 sequence: CASRLVSGNTIYF. The CDR3 DNA reads TGTGCCAGCAGGCTTGTCTCTGGAAACACCATATATTTT.

J is TRBJ1-2 and V is TRBV4-1; D gene uncertain. The CDR3 runs to 16 residues. Germline V CDR1 and CDR2: MGHRA, YSYEKL. The ends were cut back, 0 bases at V and 0 bases at J, with 11 bases in the middle. The CDR3 is CASSQERGRANYGYTF. The CDR3 nucleotides read TGCGCCAGCAGCCAAGAAAGAGGAAGAGCTAACTATGGCTACACCTTC.

The chain employs TRBV27 and TRBJ2-7, with D possibly being TRBD1 (6 bases). This CDR3 is built from 13 residues. The germline V and J ends were trimmed by 7 bases and 6 bases, with 16 bases remaining between them. In germline, CDR1 is MNHEY, CDR2 SMNVEV (reference sequence). The CDR3 is CASKDSGGTEQYF. CDR3 sequence (DNA): TGTGCCAGCAAAGACAGTGGGGGCACCGAGCAGTACTTC.

V gene TRBV25-1 combines with J gene TRBJ2-3, with a possible D match to TRBD2 (6 bases). This CDR3 comprises 14 residues. Germline CDR1 reads MGHDK; CDR2 reads SYGVNS. The V gene lost 10 bases and the J gene lost 2 bases, with 16 bases spanning the gap. Here the CDR3 reads CATTGRGNTDTQYF. CDR3 nucleotides: TGTGCCACCACGGGGCGGGGAAACACAGATACGCAGTATTTT.

This chain links TRBV7-6 with TRBJ2-5, with D possibly TRBD1 on 6 matching bases. The CDR3 has 15 amino acids. The germline gives CDR1 SGHVS, CDR2 FNYEAQ. V lost 5 bases, J lost 1 base, and 14 bases lay in between. The CDR3 here is CASSAPEGGQETQYF. DNA for the CDR3: TGTGCCAGCAGCGCCCCCGAAGGGGGCCAAGAGACCCAGTACTTC.